A single sample is the source of the 21 T cell receptor beta chains below, sequenced in a study of naive and memory T cell subsets. Both TRBC1 and TRBC2 were covered by a beta constant-region primer of two equimolar oligonucleotides. TCRdb re-analysed the UMI-ligation and nested PCR reads in MiXCR, keeping a single row per CDR3 protein. The data show 130,000 to 150,000 distinct CDR3 sequences, about a sixth seen once. The sequenced sample was naive CD4+ T cells from blood. Receptors originate from a human donor in good health.

The chain combines TRBV2 with TRBJ1-5; D is undetermined. Germline CDR1 SNHLY, CDR2 FYNNEI. There are 15 residues in the CDR3. The V and J ends lost 5 bases and 6 bases respectively, with 17 bases between them. The chain's CDR3 is CASSNPGGWSQPQHF. The CDR3, as DNA: TGTGCCAGCAGTAACCCAGGAGGATGGAGTCAGCCCCAGCATTTT.

This clonotype was recorded a few times. The chain is built from TRBV14 and TRBJ2-5, with D perhaps given as TRBD1 or TRBD2 (7 bases each). There are 13 residues in the CDR3. Trimming shortened V by 5 bases and J by 3 bases, and 10 bases separated the two germline ends. CDR1 is SGHDN and CDR2 is FVKESK in the germline V gene. This chain's CDR3 is CASSSGGEETQYF. Here the CDR3 DNA reads TGTGCCAGCAGCTCAGGGGGGGAAGAGACCCAGTACTTC. The whole variable domain, filled in from reference TRBV14 and TRBJ2-5, reads EAGVTQFPSHSVIEKGQTVTLRCDPISGHDNLYWYRRVMGKEIKFLLHFVKESKQDESGMPNNRFLAERTGGTYSTLKVQPAELEDSGVYFCASSSGGEETQYFGPGTRLLVL.

The genes are TRBV18 and TRBJ2-2; TRBD1 is a possible D gene (6 bases). Trimming removed 10 bases from V and 0 bases from J, with 15 bases in between. Germline loops: CDR1 KGHSH, CDR2 LQKENI. CDR3 length equals 15 residues. CDR3 bases: TGTGCCACATCTTGGGACACGACGAACACCGGGGAGCTGTTTTTT. Protein sequence: CATSWDTTNTGELFF.

This clonotype was observed a few times. V usage is TRBV2 and J usage is TRBJ2-3, with 7 nucleotides matching TRBD1. Germline V gives CDR1 SNHLY, CDR2 FYNNEI. With V trimmed by 6 bases and J by 2 bases, 5 bases remained unmatched. The CDR3 contains 14 residues. The CDR3 loop reads CASSRQGLTDTQYF. The CDR3 coding sequence is TGTGCCAGCAGCCGACAGGGCCTCACAGATACGCAGTATTTT.

This clonotype was seen a few times. This rearrangement joins TRBV5-1 to TRBJ2-7, with a weak D call TRBD1 (6 bases). V was clipped by 4 bases and J by 7 bases, with 12 bases between them. The length of the CDR3 is 12 residues. Germline V gene data show CDR1 as SGHRS and CDR2 as YFSETQ. The CDR3 nucleotides are TGCGCCAGCAGCGACCATAGGGGGGAGCAGTACTTC. Translated: CASSDHRGEQYF.

The genes are TRBV4-3 and TRBJ2-2, with 7 bases matching TRBD2. Germline lookup yields CDR1 LGHNA and CDR2 YSLEER. V was clipped by 0 bases and J by 8 bases; unmatched bases: 12. The CDR3 totals 17 residues. The CDR3 region has the DNA TGCGCCAGCAGCCAAGAGCCTTTAGGCGGGAGTTCTGGGGAGCTGTTTTTT. Protein: CASSQEPLGGSSGELFF.

The gene calls are TRBV3-1 and TRBJ1-2; D may be TRBD1 (5 bases). Germline V gene sequence: CDR1 LGHDT, CDR2 YNNKEL (reference sequence). V lost 0 bases and J lost 7, with 15 bases in between. This CDR3 is built from 15 residues. This CDR3 reads CASSQEGLPHSGYTF. CDR3 DNA: TGTGCCAGCAGCCAAGAGGGGCTTCCCCACTCTGGCTACACCTTC.

The chain recombines TRBV6-1 with TRBJ2-7; 9 nucleotides agree with TRBD1. The CDR3 runs to 15 residues. The germline gives CDR1 MNHNS, CDR2 SASEGT. V was clipped by 7 bases and J by 7 bases; unmatched bases: 14. Written as DNA, the CDR3 is TGTGCCAGCACGGGGGGAGACAGGGGGTTACGGGAGCAGTACTTC. It yields the protein CASTGGDRGLREQYF.

The chain combines TRBV12-3 or TRBV12-4 with TRBJ2-1; D gene uncertain. Trimming removed 2 bases from V and 9 bases from J, with 8 bases in between. This CDR3 has 12 residues. The CDR3 sequence: CASSLLDAEQFF. DNA of the CDR3: TGTGCCAGCAGTTTACTTGACGCTGAGCAGTTCTTC.

This clonotype has a handful of counts. This chain links TRBV7-8 with TRBJ2-1; D uncertain. V was shortened by 2 bases and J by 2 bases, with 13 bases between the two germline ends. The CDR3 is 16 residues long. The germline gives CDR1 SGHVS, CDR2 FQNEAQ. This chain's CDR3 is CASSLSQAFTYNEQFF. DNA for the CDR3: TGTGCCAGCAGCTTAAGCCAGGCGTTTACCTACAATGAGCAGTTCTTC.

The J gene is TRBJ2-3, the V gene TRBV28, with D unclear. The CDR3 is made up of 14 amino acids. The germline V and J ends were trimmed by 3 bases and 0 bases, with 7 bases remaining between them. Germline V gives CDR1 MDHEN, CDR2 SYDVKM. The DNA for the CDR3 is TGTGCCAGCAGTTTCCCCCCGAGCACAGATACGCAGTATTTT. This gives the protein CASSFPPSTDTQYF.

The chain employs TRBV5-1 and TRBJ2-2; possibly TRBD1 for D (5 bases). Germline V CDR1 and CDR2: SGHRS, YFSETQ. The CDR3 length is 12 residues. The V gene lost 3 bases and the J gene lost 7 bases, with 7 bases spanning the gap. Written as DNA, the CDR3 is TGCGCCAGCAGCTCAGGGATCGGGGAGCTGTTTTTT. Protein: CASSSGIGELFF.

This clonotype was seen only a few times. The J gene is TRBJ2-1, the V gene TRBV5-1; 8 nucleotides match TRBD2. Trimming removed 0 bases from V and 7 bases from J; junction bases left unmatched: 9. There are 16 residues in the CDR3. Germline-derived CDR1 and CDR2 are SGHRS and YFSETQ. The CDR3 is CASSLAPSGSINEQFF. The DNA for the CDR3 is TGCGCCAGCAGCTTGGCCCCCAGCGGGAGCATAAATGAGCAGTTCTTC.

This clonotype was detected a few times. This chain links TRBV27 with TRBJ2-4, with unresolved D. Between the trimmed V and J ends, which lost 1 base and 0 bases, there was a span of 7 bases. Germline CDR1 and CDR2: MNHEY and SMNVEV (reference sequence). The length of the CDR3 is 15 residues. For the CDR3, the DNA is TGTGCCAGCAGTTTATTTCCGGAAGCCAAAAACATTCAGTACTTC. It encodes CASSLFPEAKNIQYF.

This clonotype was detected a few times. The gene calls are TRBV20-1 and TRBJ1-2; TRBD1 agrees at 8 bases. The CDR3 consists of 13 residues. The V gene's germline CDR1 is DFQATT and CDR2 SNEGSKA (reference sequence). Trimming cost V 2 bases and J 8 bases; bases outside gene matches: 7. The CDR3 spells CSARSGTGGGYTF. CDR3 bases: TGCAGTGCTAGATCCGGGACAGGTGGCGGCTACACCTTC.

This clonotype turned up a few times. The rearrangement uses TRBV20-1 and TRBJ1-6; D unclear. V was pared by 2 bases and J by 6 bases, with 8 bases between. CDR1 is DFQATT, CDR2 SNEGSKA, per germline (reference sequence). CDR3 length equals 13 residues. The CDR3 nucleotides read TGCAGTGCTAGAAGCGAGGTTAATTCACCCCTCCACTTT. Protein sequence: CSARSEVNSPLHF.

In its sample, this clonotype was seen many times. The V gene is TRBV29-1, the J gene TRBJ2-5, with D uncertain. The V gene lost 0 bases and the J gene lost 4 bases, with 0 bases spanning the gap. The CDR3 is 10 amino acids. Germline values: CDR1 SQVTM, CDR2 ANQGSEA. The CDR3 bases are TGCAGCGTTGAAGAAGAGACCCAGTACTTC. Its translation: CSVEEETQYF.

The rearrangement links TRBV28 to TRBJ2-2, with a possible D match to TRBD1 (6 bases). CDR3 length: 14 residues. In germline, CDR1 is MDHEN, CDR2 SYDVKM. The V gene lost 5 bases and the J gene lost 7 bases, with 14 bases spanning the gap. CDR3 in amino acids: CASSAYRDIGELFF. The CDR3, as DNA: TGTGCCAGCAGTGCATACCGGGACATCGGGGAGCTGTTTTTT.

The V and J genes are TRBV28 and TRBJ2-7; D is ambiguous. Germline-derived CDR1 and CDR2 are MDHEN and SYDVKM. This CDR3 contains 12 residues. Trimming shortened V by 10 bases and J by 1 base, and 11 bases separated the two germline ends. The CDR3 reads CATAGSSYEQYF. CDR3 DNA sequence: TGTGCCACGGCAGGATCTTCCTACGAGCAGTACTTC.

The table lists this clonotype with a few counts. The chain couples TRBV7-2 to TRBJ1-5, with TRBD1 matching 9 bases. Germline trimming cut 4 bases from V and 4 bases from J; bases unmatched to any gene: 2. Germline assignment: CDR1 SGHTA and CDR2 FQGNSA. The CDR3 is 14 residues long. CDR3: CASSWDRVNQPQHF. The DNA of the CDR3 is TGTGCCAGCAGCTGGGACAGGGTAAATCAGCCCCAGCATTTT.

This CDR3 is CASSYHLAGRNYNEQFF. CDR3 nucleotide sequence: TGTGCCAGCAGTTATCATCTAGCGGGCCGCAACTACAATGAGCAGTTCTTC. The chain employs TRBV6-2 or TRBV6-3 and TRBJ2-1; 8 nucleotides match TRBD2. J was trimmed by 3 bases and V by 3 bases; bases with no gene match: 10. Germline assignment: CDR1 MNHEY and CDR2 SVGEGT. The CDR3 runs to 17 residues.